The rows below give T cell receptor beta chains drawn from one sample of a study of T cells after yellow fever vaccination. TCRdb used MiXCR to reprocess the 5' RACE reads, holding one entry per CDR3 protein. The data contain around 590,000 distinct CDR3 sequences, approximately 13% of them singletons. The input for sequencing was PBMCs, taken on the day of the yellow fever booster vaccination. These receptors were collected from a man aged 25-45 years who received the YFV17D yellow fever vaccine. The CDR3 runs from the conserved cysteine through the conserved F or W. A D gene is named only where the DNA matches it firmly. Rows give clone size only sometimes, using once, few, many, or a class for an expanded clone.

J gene: TRBJ1-2; V gene: TRBV12-3/TRBV12-4; clone size: many; D gene: TRBD1; CDR3 protein: CASSVGTGDGYTF; CDR3 DNA: TGTGCCAGCAGCGTCGGGACAGGGGACGGCTACACCTTC
J gene: TRBJ2-3; V gene: TRBV15; clone size: NA; D gene: NA; CDR3 protein: CATSRTIPSTDTQYF; CDR3 DNA: TGTGCCACCAGCAGGACTATTCCGAGCACAGATACGCAGTATTTT
J gene: TRBJ2-2; V gene: TRBV20-1; clone size: NA; D gene: TRBD2; CDR3 protein: CSARGGRTNTGELFF; CDR3 DNA: TGCAGTGCTAGGGGCGGGAGGACGAACACCGGGGAGCTGTTTTTT
J gene: TRBJ2-7; V gene: TRBV5-1; clone size: few; D gene: NA; CDR3 protein: CASSLGDGTYEQYF; CDR3 DNA: TGCGCCAGCAGCTTGGGGGACGGGACCTACGAGCAGTACTTC
J gene: TRBJ1-1; V gene: TRBV29-1; clone size: few; D gene: NA; CDR3 protein: CSVERGRRSEAFF; CDR3 DNA: TGCAGCGTTGAGAGGGGTAGGCGCAGTGAAGCTTTCTTT
J gene: TRBJ2-5; V gene: TRBV24-1; clone size: few; D gene: TRBD2; CDR3 protein: CATSRSVGGETQYF; CDR3 DNA: TGTGCCACCAGTCGCTCCGTGGGGGGGGAGACCCAGTACTTC
J gene: TRBJ2-1; V gene: TRBV5-4; clone size: few; D gene: TRBD2; CDR3 protein: CASSLRSGNYYNEQFF; CDR3 DNA: TGTGCCAGCAGCTTGCGGAGCGGGAATTATTACAATGAGCAGTTCTTC
J gene: TRBJ2-1; V gene: TRBV5-1; clone size: NA; D gene: NA; CDR3 protein: CASSLDRATYNEQFF; CDR3 DNA: TGCGCCAGCAGCTTGGATCGGGCAACCTACAATGAGCAGTTCTTC
J gene: TRBJ2-7; V gene: TRBV15; clone size: few; D gene: NA; CDR3 protein: CATSRDHFDAYYEQYF; CDR3 DNA: TGTGCCACCAGCAGAGATCACTTTGACGCCTACTACGAGCAGTACTTC
J gene: TRBJ2-1; V gene: TRBV4-3; clone size: few; D gene: NA; CDR3 protein: CASSQGVNNEQFF; CDR3 DNA: TGCGCCAGCAGCCAGGGGGTTAACAATGAGCAGTTCTTC
J gene: TRBJ1-3; V gene: TRBV20-1; clone size: NA; D gene: NA; CDR3 protein: CSAIPKNRVSGNTIYF; CDR3 DNA: TGCAGTGCTATACCTAAAAACAGGGTCTCTGGAAACACCATATATTTT
J gene: TRBJ2-7; V gene: TRBV29-1; clone size: NA; D gene: NA; CDR3 protein: CSVESRSYEQYF; CDR3 DNA: TGCAGCGTTGAAAGCAGGAGCTACGAGCAGTACTTC
J gene: TRBJ2-2; V gene: TRBV18; clone size: NA; D gene: TRBD2; CDR3 protein: CASSQLGTSGNTGELFF; CDR3 DNA: TGTGCCAGCTCACAACTTGGGACTAGCGGTAACACCGGGGAGCTGTTTTTT
J gene: TRBJ2-7; V gene: TRBV29-1; clone size: NA; D gene: NA; CDR3 protein: CSVVWDRAQDF; CDR3 DNA: TGCAGCGTTGTCTGGGATAGGGCCCAGGACTTC
J gene: TRBJ2-5; V gene: TRBV7-8; clone size: few; D gene: NA; CDR3 protein: CASSLRRVQETQYF; CDR3 DNA: TGTGCCAGCAGCTTACGGCGGGTGCAAGAGACCCAGTACTTC
J gene: TRBJ1-1; V gene: TRBV20-1; clone size: few; D gene: NA; CDR3 protein: CSAPTGSAEAFF; CDR3 DNA: TGCAGTGCTCCAACAGGGTCCGCTGAAGCTTTCTTT
J gene: TRBJ1-5; V gene: TRBV7-2; clone size: many; D gene: NA; CDR3 protein: CASSSTGPYQPQHF; CDR3 DNA: TGTGCCAGCAGTTCAACAGGGCCTTATCAGCCCCAGCATTTT
J gene: TRBJ2-3; V gene: TRBV29-1; clone size: few; D gene: NA; CDR3 protein: CSPEGVAADTQYF; CDR3 DNA: TGCAGCCCCGAAGGGGTTGCAGCAGATACGCAGTATTTT
J gene: TRBJ1-3; V gene: TRBV4-3; clone size: few; D gene: NA; CDR3 protein: CASSQERPEPTGNTIYF; CDR3 DNA: TGCGCCAGCAGCCAGGAACGACCAGAACCGACTGGAAACACCATATATTTT
J gene: TRBJ2-2; V gene: TRBV20-1; clone size: many; D gene: TRBD2; CDR3 protein: CSARVAGANTGELFF; CDR3 DNA: TGCAGTGCTAGGGTAGCGGGAGCGAACACCGGGGAGCTGTTTTTT
J gene: TRBJ1-5; V gene: TRBV20-1; clone size: many; D gene: NA; CDR3 protein: CSVGGGHQPQHF; CDR3 DNA: TGCAGCGTGGGCGGGGGCCATCAGCCCCAGCATTTT
J gene: TRBJ2-1; V gene: TRBV7-2; clone size: NA; D gene: TRBD2; CDR3 protein: CASSLSPTSGIANEQFF; CDR3 DNA: TGTGCCAGCAGCTTATCCCCTACTAGCGGGATCGCCAATGAGCAGTTCTTC
J gene: TRBJ1-5; V gene: TRBV12-3/TRBV12-4; clone size: few; D gene: NA; CDR3 protein: CASSEQQGPQHF; CDR3 DNA: TGTGCCAGCAGTGAACAGCAGGGTCCCCAGCATTTT
J gene: TRBJ2-7; V gene: TRBV6-1; clone size: many; D gene: NA; CDR3 protein: CASSNSGTYEQYF; CDR3 DNA: TGTGCCAGCAGTAATAGCGGCACCTACGAGCAGTACTTC
J gene: TRBJ2-7; V gene: TRBV19; clone size: few; D gene: NA; CDR3 protein: CASSGLVGYEQYF; CDR3 DNA: TGTGCCAGCTCGGGGCTAGTCGGCTACGAGCAGTACTTC